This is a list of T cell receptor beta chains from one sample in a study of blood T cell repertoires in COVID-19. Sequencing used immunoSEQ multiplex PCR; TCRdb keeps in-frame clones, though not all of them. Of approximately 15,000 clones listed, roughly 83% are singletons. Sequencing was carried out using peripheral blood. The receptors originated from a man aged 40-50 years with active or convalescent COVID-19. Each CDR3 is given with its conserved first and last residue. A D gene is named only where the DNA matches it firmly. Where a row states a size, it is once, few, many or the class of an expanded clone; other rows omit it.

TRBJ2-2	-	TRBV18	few	CASSPSTVSGELFF	TGTGCCAGCTCACCATCGACAGTGTCCGGGGAGCTGTTTTTT
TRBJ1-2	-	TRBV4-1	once	CASSQADKSYTF	TGCGCCAGCAGCCAAGCGGACAAGAGCTACACCTTC
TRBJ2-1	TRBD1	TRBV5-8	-	CASSFTGQGYNEQFF	TGTGCCAGCAGCTTCACGGGACAGGGTTACAATGAGCAGTTCTTC
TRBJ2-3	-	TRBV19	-	CASSPRVTDTQYF	TGTGCCAGTAGCCCGAGGGTCACAGATACGCAGTATTTT
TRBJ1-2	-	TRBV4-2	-	CASSQEIRGLYGYTF	TGTGCCAGCAGCCAAGAGATTAGGGGACTCTATGGCTACACCTTC
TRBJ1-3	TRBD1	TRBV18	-	CASSPTGTGVGGNTIYF	TGTGCCAGCTCACCAACCGGGACAGGGGTCGGAGGAAACACCATATATTTT
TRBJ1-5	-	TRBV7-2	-	CASSLARNQPQHF	TGTGCCAGCAGCTTAGCGCGAAATCAGCCCCAGCATTTT
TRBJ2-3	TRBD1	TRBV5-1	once	CASSPGTARDTQYF	TGCGCCAGCAGCCCTGGGACAGCCCGAGATACGCAGTATTTT
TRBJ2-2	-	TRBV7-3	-	CASSQNRDTGELFF	TGTGCCAGCAGTCAGAACAGGGACACCGGGGAGCTGTTTTTT
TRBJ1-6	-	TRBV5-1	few	CASSLEQVDSPLHF	TGCGCCAGCAGCTTGGAACAGGTCGATTCACCCCTCCACTTT
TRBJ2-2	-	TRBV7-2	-	CASSYNRAGELFF	TGTGCCAGCAGCTATAACAGGGCTGGGGAGCTGTTTTTT
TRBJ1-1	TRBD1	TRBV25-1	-	CASRRISGQGNAEAFF	TGTGCCAGCAGGAGAATCTCGGGACAGGGGAACGCTGAAGCTTTCTTT
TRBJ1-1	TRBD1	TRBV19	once	CASRTGTGGTEAFF	TGTGCCAGTAGGACAGGGACAGGGGGTACTGAAGCTTTCTTT
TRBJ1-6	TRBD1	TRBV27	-	CASRLTPGQGADNSPLHF	TGTGCCAGCAGACTAACGCCGGGACAGGGGGCCGATAATTCACCCCTCCACTTT
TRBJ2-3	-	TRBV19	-	CASSSGGPWSTDTQYF	TGTGCCAGTAGTTCCGGAGGGCCGTGGAGCACAGATACGCAGTATTTT
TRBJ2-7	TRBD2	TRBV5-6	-	CASSFGGSLDEQYF	TGTGCCAGCAGCTTCGGCGGGAGCCTCGACGAGCAGTACTTC
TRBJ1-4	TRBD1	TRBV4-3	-	CASSQEYPDRGDLNEKLFF	TGCGCCAGCAGCCAAGAATATCCGGACAGGGGCGACCTTAATGAAAAACTGTTTTTT
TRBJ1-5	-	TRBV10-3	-	CAISDQPGSNQPQHF	TGTGCCATCAGTGACCAACCTGGCAGCAATCAGCCCCAGCATTTT
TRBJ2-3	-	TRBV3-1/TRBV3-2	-	CASSHLSTDTQYF	TGTGCCAGCAGCCATCTGAGCACAGATACGCAGTATTTT
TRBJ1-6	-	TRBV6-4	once	CASRGGGVIPNSPLHF	TGTGCCAGCCGGGGCGGGGGCGTGATTCCTAATTCACCCCTCCACTTT
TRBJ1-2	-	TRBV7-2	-	CASSFSGDGYTF	TGTGCCAGCAGCTTTTCAGGGGATGGCTACACCTTC
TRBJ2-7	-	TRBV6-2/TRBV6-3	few	CASSYSSDNGKYEQYF	TGTGCCAGCAGTTACTCGAGTGACAACGGGAAGTACGAGCAGTACTTC
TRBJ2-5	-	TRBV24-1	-	CATSDPCSRQETQYF	TGTGCCACCAGTGATCCCTGTTCGAGACAAGAGACCCAGTACTTC
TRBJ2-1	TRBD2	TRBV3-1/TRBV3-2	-	CASSQGGKGNYNEQFF	TGTGCCAGCAGCCAGGGAGGGAAGGGCAACTACAATGAGCAGTTCTTC
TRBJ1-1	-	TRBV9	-	CASSATVMNTEAFF	TGTGCCAGCAGCGCGACAGTCATGAACACTGAAGCTTTCTTT
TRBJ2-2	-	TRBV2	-	CASRGQGTAGELFF	TGTGCCAGCAGGGGGCAGGGGACGGCCGGGGAGCTGTTTTTT
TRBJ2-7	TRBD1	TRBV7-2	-	CASSSGTGGYEQYF	TGTGCCAGCAGCTCTGGGACAGGGGGCTACGAGCAGTACTTC
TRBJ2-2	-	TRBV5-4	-	CASSLWGGQSGELFF	TGTGCCAGCAGCCTATGGGGGGGGCAAAGCGGGGAGCTGTTTTTT
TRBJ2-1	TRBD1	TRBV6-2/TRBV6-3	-	CASSRTGESYNEQFF	TGTGCCAGCAGTAGGACAGGGGAGTCCTACAATGAGCAGTTCTTC
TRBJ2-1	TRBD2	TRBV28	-	CASSLAGGTGEQFF	TGTGCCAGCAGTTTGGCGGGGGGGACTGGTGAGCAGTTCTTC
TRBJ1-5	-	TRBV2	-	CASSISLSQPQHF	TGTGCCAGCAGTATAAGCTTATCTCAGCCCCAGCATTTT
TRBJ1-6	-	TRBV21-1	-	CASSNRGSSYNSPLHF	TGTGCCAGCAGCAATCGGGGGAGCTCCTATAATTCACCCCTCCACTTT
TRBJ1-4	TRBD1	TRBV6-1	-	CASSEFSGQGREKLFF	TGTGCCAGCAGTGAATTCAGTGGACAGGGGCGTGAAAAACTGTTTTTT
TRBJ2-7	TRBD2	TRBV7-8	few	CASSWGGSYEQYF	TGTGCCAGCAGCTGGGGGGGTTCCTACGAGCAGTACTTC
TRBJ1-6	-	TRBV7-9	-	CASSLVVGGDSPLHF	TGTGCCAGCAGCTTAGTGGTTGGGGGGGATTCACCCCTCCACTTT
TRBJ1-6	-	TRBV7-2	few	CASSYGGAGSPLHF	TGTGCCAGCAGCTATGGGGGGGCCGGATCACCCCTCCACTTT
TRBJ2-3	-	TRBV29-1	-	CSVTETSTDTQYF	TGCAGCGTTACGGAGACTAGCACAGATACGCAGTATTTT
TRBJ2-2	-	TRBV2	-	CASSELRIGFGGELFF	TGTGCCAGCAGTGAGCTAAGGATCGGGTTTGGCGGGGAGCTGTTTTTT
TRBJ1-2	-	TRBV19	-	CASSSTAYGYTF	TGTGCCAGTAGTTCCACAGCCTATGGCTACACCTTC
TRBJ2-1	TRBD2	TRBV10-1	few	CARFPGLYPLAGNNEQFF	TGCGCCAGATTTCCGGGGCTTTATCCTTTAGCGGGAAACAATGAGCAGTTCTTC
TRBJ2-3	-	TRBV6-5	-	CASSLGGGTDTQYF	TGTGCCAGCAGCTTGGGGGGAGGCACAGATACGCAGTATTTT
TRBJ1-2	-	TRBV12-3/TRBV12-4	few	CASSYLGGYTF	TGTGCCAGCAGCTATCTTGGTGGCTACACCTTC
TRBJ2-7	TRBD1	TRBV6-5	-	CASRGTAVHEQYF	TGTGCCAGCAGAGGGACAGCGGTCCACGAGCAGTACTTC
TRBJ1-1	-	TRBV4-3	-	CASSQKLGDTEAFF	TGCGCCAGCAGCCAAAAGCTCGGGGACACTGAAGCTTTCTTT
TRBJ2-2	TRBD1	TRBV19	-	CASSIVDREVGELFF	TGTGCCAGTAGTATAGTGGACAGGGAGGTCGGGGAGCTGTTTTTT